The source of this T cell receptor (beta chain) is a study of T-cell reconstitution after alpha-beta-depleted transplantation in children. Using unique molecular identifiers, the investigators prepared the TCRbeta library. MiXCR, applied by TCRdb to the PCR reads, yields one record per CDR3 protein. This table has 150,000 to 250,000 distinct CDR3 sequences, roughly 14% appearing once. Trimming took off 6 bases at V and 8 bases at J, with 12 bases between the two ends. Germline CDR1 reads SGHRS; CDR2 reads YFSETQ. This CDR3 is 12 amino acids long. Remarks on this clonotype: A much larger clone differs from this one at a single base, so this may be a read error.

The rearrangement joins TRBV5-1 to TRBJ2-1; no clear D gene. The sequence was collected from a human donor who donated a stem cell graft to a child with acute lymphoblastic leukemia. Sequenced material: PBMCs from the stem cell graft donor, taken from the stem cell graft. Written as DNA, the CDR3 is TGCGCCAGCATCTTATCCTTGGATGAGCAGTTCTTC. Encoded protein: CASILSLDEQFF. Drawing the rest from reference TRBV5-1 and TRBJ2-1, the complete variable domain is KAGVTQTPRYLIKTRGQQVTLSCSPISGHRSVSWYQQTPGQGLQFLFEYFSETQRNKGNFPGRFSGRQFSNSRSEMNVSTLELGDSALYLCASILSLDEQFFGPGTRLTVL.